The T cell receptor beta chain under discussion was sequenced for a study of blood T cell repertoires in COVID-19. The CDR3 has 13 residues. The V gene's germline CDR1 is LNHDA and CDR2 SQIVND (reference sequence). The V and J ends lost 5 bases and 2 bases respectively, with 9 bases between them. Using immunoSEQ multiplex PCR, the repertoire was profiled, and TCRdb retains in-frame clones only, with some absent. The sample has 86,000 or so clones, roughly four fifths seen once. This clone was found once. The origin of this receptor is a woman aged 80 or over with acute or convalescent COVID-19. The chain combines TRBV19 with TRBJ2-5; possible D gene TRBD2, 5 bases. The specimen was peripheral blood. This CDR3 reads CASSVREQETQYF. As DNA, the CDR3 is TGTGCCAGTAGTGTCCGGGAACAAGAGACCCAGTACTTC.